This TCR beta chain comes out of a study of blood T cell repertoires in COVID-19. The V segment lost 3 bases and the J segment 8 bases; nucleotides outside the gene matches: 5. This CDR3 has 15 residues. Germline V gives CDR1 LGHNA, CDR2 YNFKEQ. TCRdb keeps only in-frame clones here, not all; method: immunoSEQ multiplex PCR. The sample contains 150,000 or so clones, 84% of which appear only once. The origin of this receptor is a middle-aged man who had recovered from COVID-19. The sequenced material came from peripheral blood. V and J are TRBV4-2 and TRBJ2-3; 13 bases are a match to TRBD2. CDR3 residues: CASSQRLAGGGTQYF. CDR3 DNA: TGTGCCAGCAGCCAGAGACTAGCGGGGGGAGGTACGCAGTATTTT.